This TCR beta chain was captured by sequencing in a study of T cell responses to AZD1222 COVID-19 vaccine. TCRdb keeps only in-frame clones here, not all; method: immunoSEQ multiplex PCR. Of under 200,000 clones in the sample, about 90% were seen once. Trimming at V came to 4 bases and at J to 3 bases, leaving 6 bases not matched to a gene. CDR1 is SGHAT and CDR2 is FQDESV in the germline V gene (reference sequence). This CDR3 region has 16 residues. Overall study results and limits: CD4 TCRs linked to vaccination spanned spike, dominating at 160-218 and 743-854. Scientists sampled the repertoires only once the peak T cell response had passed. Females outnumbered males among donors, who were mostly white British; clonal diversity was possibly underestimated. Baseline antibody screening turned up just a handful of seropositive AZD1222 recipients.

Worth noting for this clone: The target antigen is unknown.

This chain joins TRBV11-1 and TRBJ2-1, with 10 bases that match TRBD1. Material: peripheral blood, obtained on day 0 of MenACWY control vaccination. The TCR was taken from an adult in good health. CDR3: CASSYGQGGNYNEQFF. The CDR3 region has the DNA TGTGCCAGCAGCTATGGACAGGGGGGGAACTACAATGAGCAGTTCTTC.